Included here is one TCR beta chain sequence, with context. Its antigen has not been determined. Base qualities are missing; no much larger clone stands one base away. Roughly 2 micrograms of genomic DNA were extracted from cryopreserved PBMCs for TCR beta library preparation. Longitudinal blood samples from CLL patients on ibrutinib monotherapy underwent high-throughput TCR beta sequencing. The patients were enrolled in a single-center, open-label phase 2 trial of ibrutinib monotherapy. The sample originates from a study of cytotoxic CD8 clonotypes in ibrutinib-treated CLL (dated by TCRdb to 2020 to 2022). Regarding the research as a whole: The cohort was composed of some ten relapsed/refractory and fewer than 16 treatment-naive patients; IGHV unmutated status was identified in some 17 patients. The response samples were drawn at a median of approximately 11 months into treatment, with a range of roughly 6 to 36 months. Longitudinal samples were obtainable from about 30% of the roughly 90 participants in the trial. On average, each sample yielded 270,000 or so productive templates and tens of thousands of productive rearrangements. Every remission and progressive disease sample was obtained while ibrutinib was still being received by the patients. Cryopreserved peripheral blood mononuclear cells were obtained prior to treatment, at the time of response, and at either disease progression or sustained remission. Partial responses were observed in 24 patients and complete responses in 2; after a median follow-up of roughly 72 months, remission was maintained in around 14 patients and progression was observed in about twelve. Study-level results and caveats: An increase in clonality was observed at ibrutinib response, with clonality remaining stable during sustained remission and falling back toward baseline at progression. Lymph node repertoires were not examined, and the timing of sampling was not matched between patients in sustained remission and those whose disease progressed. Public clonotypes were rare and either contracted or stayed stable during treatment, and the rise in clonality at ibrutinib response reflected the expansion of private clonotypes. Baseline clonality exceeded that of age-matched healthy donors and correlated strongly with circulating CD8+ T-cell counts.

After removal of 4 bases from V and 7 bases from J, the junction retains 3 bases not matched to a gene. Sequences SGHRS (CDR1) and YFSETQ (CDR2) are obtained from the germline V gene. From the cysteine up to the phenylalanine, the CDR3 has a length of 12 residues. The sequence is cut down to CDR3 DNA, 36 bases in frame from base 1. The goal of deep resolution MiSeq sequencing was a depth between 1 in 1 million and 1 in 200,000 T cells, and coverage averaged 10x per clonotype. TCR beta libraries were generated with the immunoSEQ hsTCRB Kit. Concerning the study's data processing: The data were analyzed with ImmunoSEQ Analyzer and ImmunoSEQ Data Assistant, and V, D and J gene assignments followed IMGT definitions. Clonality, with values ranging from 0 to 1, was calculated as one minus the normalized Shannon entropy of productive rearrangement frequencies. Only overrepresented clonotypes making up at least 0.05% of the repertoire of each patient were included in the public clonotype analysis. Roughly 12 age-matched healthy donor repertoires from immuneACCESS were used as controls for clonality. The source is immuneACCESS, and TCRdb retained only in-frame sequences with V and J called. Part of the clones is not carried over; for the studies checked, unresolved V genes explain less than half of this, and the remainder is unexplained. V and J calls and clone size are as listed in that table; D and trimming were resolved from the DNA. Counted in this sample were about 140,000 clones; about 84% of them appeared once. 6.5% to 8% of the sample belongs to the ten largest clones.

The receptor was isolated from a human donor with chronic lymphocytic leukemia. This sample comprised PBMCs, obtained after 36 months of ibrutinib treatment. The chain links TRBV5-1 with TRBJ1-2; the junction holds 8 bases that match TRBD1. The CDR3 has the sequence CASSNDRGGYTF. The DNA sequence is as follows: TGCGCCAGCAGCAACGACAGGGGTGGCTACACCTTC.